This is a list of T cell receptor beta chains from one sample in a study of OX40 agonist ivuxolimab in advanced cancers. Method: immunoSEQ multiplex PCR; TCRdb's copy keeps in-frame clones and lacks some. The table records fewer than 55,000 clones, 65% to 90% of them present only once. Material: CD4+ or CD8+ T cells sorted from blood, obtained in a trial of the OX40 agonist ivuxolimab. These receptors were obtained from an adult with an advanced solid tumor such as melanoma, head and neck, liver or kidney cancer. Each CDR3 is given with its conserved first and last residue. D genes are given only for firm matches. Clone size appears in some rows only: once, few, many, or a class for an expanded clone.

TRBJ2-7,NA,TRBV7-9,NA,CASSPGLSYEQYF,TGTGCCAGCAGCCCGGGACTCTCCTACGAGCAGTACTTC
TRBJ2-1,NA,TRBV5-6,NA,CASSIASSEQFF,TGTGCCAGCAGCATCGCAAGCAGCGAGCAGTTCTTC
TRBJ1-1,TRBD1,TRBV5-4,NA,CASSLGTGGRAEAFF,TGTGCCAGCAGCTTGGGGACAGGGGGCAGGGCTGAAGCTTTCTTT
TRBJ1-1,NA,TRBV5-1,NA,CASSGDGANTEAFF,TGCGCCAGCAGCGGAGACGGGGCGAACACTGAAGCTTTCTTT
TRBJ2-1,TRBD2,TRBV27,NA,CASSLQGLAGNEQFF,TGTGCCAGCAGTTTACAGGGACTAGCGGGAAATGAGCAGTTCTTC
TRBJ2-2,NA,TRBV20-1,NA,CSARGTGELFF,TGCAGTGCTAGGGGCACCGGGGAGCTGTTTTTT
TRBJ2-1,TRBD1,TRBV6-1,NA,CATSGTAINEQFF,TGTGCCACCTCCGGGACAGCAATCAATGAGCAGTTCTTC
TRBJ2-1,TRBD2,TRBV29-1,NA,CSVEGLAGFSYNEQFF,TGCAGCGTTGAGGGACTAGCGGGTTTCTCCTACAATGAGCAGTTCTTC
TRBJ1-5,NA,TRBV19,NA,CASSADSSNQPQHF,TGTGCCAGTAGTGCGGACAGTAGCAATCAGCCCCAGCATTTT
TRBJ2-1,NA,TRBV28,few,CASSSAGYNEQFF,TGTGCCAGCAGTTCCGCTGGCTACAATGAGCAGTTCTTC
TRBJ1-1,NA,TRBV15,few,CATSRDWGGTEAFF,TGTGCCACCAGCAGAGATTGGGGTGGGACTGAAGCTTTCTTT
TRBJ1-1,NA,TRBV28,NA,CASLPLQELNTEAFF,TGTGCCAGCCTCCCTCTACAGGAGTTGAACACTGAAGCTTTCTTT
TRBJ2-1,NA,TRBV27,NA,CASSLGQTTYNEQFF,TGTGCCAGCAGTCTGGGACAAACAACTTACAATGAGCAGTTCTTC
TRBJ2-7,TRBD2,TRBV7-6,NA,CASSSTTGPGRGEQYF,TGTGCCAGCAGCTCAACCACGGGCCCAGGGAGGGGCGAGCAGTACTTC
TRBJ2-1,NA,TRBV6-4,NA,CASSDKPLGVNEQFF,TGTGCCAGCAGTGACAAGCCCTTGGGGGTCAATGAGCAGTTCTTC
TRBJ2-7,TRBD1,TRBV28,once,CASSRQGAHLSYEQYF,TGTGCCAGCAGCCGACAGGGGGCTCACCTCTCCTACGAGCAGTACTTC
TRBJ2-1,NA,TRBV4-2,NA,CASSQDLGSNEQFF,TGTGCCAGCAGCCAAGACCTGGGAAGTAATGAGCAGTTCTTC
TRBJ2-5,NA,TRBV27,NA,CASSLIWETQYF,TGTGCCAGCAGTTTAATTTGGGAGACCCAGTACTTC
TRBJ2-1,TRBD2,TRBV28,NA,CASSLITSGSFDEQFF,TGTGCCAGCAGTTTAATTACTAGCGGGAGTTTCGATGAGCAGTTCTTC
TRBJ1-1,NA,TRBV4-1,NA,CASSQGPGANPEAFF,TGCGCCAGCAGCCAAGGTCCGGGGGCTAATCCTGAAGCTTTCTTT
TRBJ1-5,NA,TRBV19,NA,CASSIGTDYSNQPQHF,TGTGCCAGTAGTATAGGCACGGATTATAGCAATCAGCCCCAGCATTTT
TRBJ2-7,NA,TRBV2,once,CASRVNSGTSYEQYF,TGTGCCAGCAGGGTAAACTCCGGGACTTCCTACGAGCAGTACTTC
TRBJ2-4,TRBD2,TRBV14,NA,CASSLGTSPYIQYF,TGTGCCAGCAGCCTTGGGACTAGCCCCTACATTCAGTACTTC
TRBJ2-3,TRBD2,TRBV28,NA,CATKGTSGGTDTQYF,TGTGCCACAAAAGGGACTAGCGGTGGCACAGATACGCAGTATTTT
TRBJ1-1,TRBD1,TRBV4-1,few,CASSHGGQPEAFF,TGCGCCAGCAGCCACGGGGGACAGCCTGAAGCTTTCTTT
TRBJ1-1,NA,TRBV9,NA,CASSGGGGTEAFF,TGTGCCAGCAGCGGGGGCGGGGGCACTGAAGCTTTCTTT
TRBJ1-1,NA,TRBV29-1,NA,CSVEEQGAEAFF,TGCAGCGTTGAAGAACAGGGCGCTGAAGCTTTCTTT
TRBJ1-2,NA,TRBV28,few,CASSRIRYYGYTF,TGTGCCAGCAGCCGGATTAGGTACTATGGCTACACCTTC
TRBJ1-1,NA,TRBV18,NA,CASSPAGGRAFF,TGTGCCAGCTCCCCGGCGGGTGGACGAGCTTTCTTT
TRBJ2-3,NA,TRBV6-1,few,CASSELRGHPDTQYF,TGTGCCAGCAGTGAACTTCGTGGACATCCAGATACGCAGTATTTT
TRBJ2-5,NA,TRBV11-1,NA,CASSFGLRQETQYF,TGTGCCAGCAGCTTTGGACTGCGCCAAGAGACCCAGTACTTC
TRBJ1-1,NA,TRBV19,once,CASCLRGSNTEAFF,TGTGCCAGTTGCTTGAGGGGGTCGAACACTGAAGCTTTCTTT
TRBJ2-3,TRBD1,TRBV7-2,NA,CASSLPRDRSTDTQYF,TGTGCCAGCAGCTTACCTAGGGACAGGTCCACAGATACGCAGTATTTT